This T cell receptor beta chain was identified in a study of CD8 T cells in ankylosing spondylitis. Study-level results: Characteristic, it appeared, of ankylosing spondylitis blood was a TCR beta motif of fewer than 10 highly homologous variants. Reactive arthritis synovial fluid and blood were previously reported to contain some motif variants. With a CD8+ phenotype, disease-linked clones were relatively rare in peripheral blood.

This clonotype was counted a few times. Its antigen is undetermined. Libraries of TCR beta came from quantitative 5'-RACE with molecular barcodes. TCRdb independently ran MiXCR on the 5' RACE reads; one entry per CDR3 protein. The sample lists 300,000 to 400,000 distinct CDR3 sequences; around 20% were seen once. Germline V gene lookup returns CDR1 SEHNR and CDR2 FQNEAQ (reference sequence). This CDR3 comprises 14 residues. V gave up 5 bases and J gave up 5 bases, with 15 bases separating them. Sequenced material: blood, either unsorted or a sorted T cell fraction (not recorded which). V usage is TRBV7-9 and J usage is TRBJ1-2; D not resolved. This receptor was identified in a male donor with ankylosing spondylitis. CDR3 nucleotides: TGTGCCAGCAGCAGGACGACTGACGCTTATGGCTACACCTTC. Translating gives CASSRTTDAYGYTF.